Reported below is one T cell receptor beta chain. This entry belongs to a study of blood T cell repertoires in COVID-19. Study overall: The study drew acute and convalescent COVID-19 samples from the United States, Italy and Spain.

Libraries were prepared by immunoSEQ multiplex PCR; TCRdb keeps only in-frame clonotypes and omits some of them. This sample has about 24,000 clones, with about 82% found just once. Between the trimmed V and J ends, which lost 5 bases and 6 bases, there was a span of 7 bases. Per the germline V gene, CDR1 is SNHLY and CDR2 is FYNNEI. This CDR3 contains 11 residues. This chain joins TRBV2 and TRBJ1-2, with D possibly being TRBD1 (6 bases). The TCR originated in a human donor with active COVID-19. The donor label of this sample is uncertain. Sequencing was performed on peripheral blood. CDR3 region: CASSRTDGYTF. In nucleotides, the CDR3 is TGTGCCAGCAGTCGGACAGATGGCTACACCTTC.